Detailed here is one T cell receptor (beta chain). The antigen is undetermined. Described time point: pre-treatment sample, taken before nivolumab and TIL therapy. The immunoSEQ assay was v3. Assay used: immunoSEQ multiplex PCR; TCRdb lists only in-frame clones, some missing. The sample yields just under 60,000 clones, around four fifths seen once. The data were taken from a study of TIL therapy for anti-PD-1-resistant metastatic lung cancer. Study as a whole: Median tumor mutation burden was under 1.6 mutations per megabase.

Germline V gene lookup returns CDR1 SGHNT and CDR2 YYREEE (reference sequence). V lost 5 bases, J lost 2 bases, and 1 base stayed unmatched. The CDR3 has 14 amino acids. Regarding the study as a whole: This highly selected cohort may not generalize to typical lung cancer patients. TIL clonotype persistence in blood showed no apparent association with response.

Sequencing was performed on blood, taken at baseline. This TCR was recovered from a person between 30 and 80 years old with non-small cell lung cancer. This chain joins TRBV5-4 and TRBJ2-2; 9 bases line up with TRBD2. The CDR3 nucleotides are TGTGCCAGCAGACTAGCGGGTAACACCGGGGAGCTGTTTTTT. Translating gives CASRLAGNTGELFF.